A single T cell receptor beta chain is shown here with its context. Its antigen is still unknown. Base qualities are not provided; no much larger clone lies one nucleotide away. This sample was taken from a study of cytomegalovirus exposure and HLA in healthy donors (TCRdb year 2017). About the full investigation: According to an earlier analysis of around 600 of the donors, roughly 180 million T cells yielded approximately 120 million unique TCR beta sequences and about 280 Gb of sequence data. An early release that covered fewer than 750 HLA-typed donors contained approximately 300 gigabases of sequencing data and 70 million to 100 million unique TCR sequences. Of the 350 to 450 genotyped donors, less than 90% were placed in the genetic ancestry cluster associated with self-reported Caucasian donors. The study was designed to test whether signatures of past pathogen exposure could be identified by cataloging public T cell receptors. The study used immunosequencing to profile the T cell repertoires of more than 650 subjects and linked those repertoires to cytomegalovirus serostatus. Besides the first cohort of about 730 subjects, a separate validation cohort made up of 120 different subjects was used. To predict cytomegalovirus infection status, the study brought together high-throughput TCR immunosequencing, statistical association of individual TCRs with disease status, and machine learning. In a later analysis, previously published TCR beta repertoires from about 670 donors were re-analyzed and high-resolution HLA genotyping was added so that TCR occurrence patterns could be studied. In the later analysis, no new phenotypic data were used to find candidate immune exposures; instead, reliance was placed on TCR beta sequences and their occurrence across donors. In an earlier analysis of roughly 540 of the donors, high-throughput TCR beta sequencing was used to judge whether each TCR beta V gene segment behaved as functional or pseudogenic. Alongside the repertoire data, information on donor age, sex, ethnicity and CMV serostatus was compiled. In a later genetic analysis, genome-wide SNP genotypes for about three fifths of the 666 donors were used, and that subset was treated as a discovery cohort. All discovery cohort repertoires had been generated on a single sequencing platform. HLA typing covered class I and class II loci at four-digit resolution. The number of donors typed differed by locus, with roughly 629-640 for A, B, C, DRB1 and DQB1, more than 500 for DQA1, 600 to 610 for DPA1, and 400 to 490 for DPB1. Because of strong linkage in the cohort, a handful of DR-DQ haplotypes were treated as single units for association and clustering. Across approximately 400 genotyped donors of the cohort, an average of 235,054 unique TCR beta nucleotide sequences per donor were sequenced, and roughly 17% of those sequences were non-productive. General study outcomes and caveats: Compared with the approximately 670-donor mean, donors in an Asian-associated ancestry cluster had fewer N-insertions in productive TCRs, according to a later genetic analysis. Linkage disequilibrium might explain the correlated functional status among segregating V segments, but an unknown experimental factor could not be ruled out. When HLA alleles, especially DR and DQ, strongly co-occurred, attributing TCR associations to individual alleles was difficult. The study listed 170 or so TCR beta chains as associated with cytomegalovirus. A group of highly shared sequence variants was considered likely to be a technical artifact of the sequencing pipeline. A few of the identified cytomegalovirus-associated TCR beta chains were confirmed in vitro to be specific for cytomegalovirus antigens. A further reported finding was that TCR beta sequences accurately predicted the HLA-A and HLA-B alleles for most subjects in the first cohort. Sequencing depth was assumed to be roughly uniform across donors in the presence/absence analyses, though that assumption may not hold. Only TCR beta chains were sequenced in this cohort, and the absence of alpha or paired-chain data limited detectable features. Because counts were too low, roughly 16 rarely observed V segments, including chromosome 9 orphons, were left out of the earlier analysis of 587 of the donors. At a false discovery rate of 0.05, a later analysis linked roughly 17,000 TCR beta sequences to specific HLA alleles. Most CMV-associated TCR beta chains appeared to be HLA-restricted in a later analysis, and the HLA associations seemed to be driven largely by CMV exposure. A later analysis found that TCR association rates varied across HLA loci, with DRB1 alleles showing the most associated TCRs and HLA-C alleles the fewest. CMV serostatus was the only immune exposure information available for the cohort. Some IMGT-functional V segments, including TRBV6-2 and TRBV6-3, could not be distinguished by the 87-base-pair reads and were therefore excluded. A later analysis found that HLA-associated TCR beta chains were more clonally expanded and had lower generation probabilities than equally common non-associated chains. It was suggested by the authors that the approach could potentially be generalized to other disease states and immunological phenotypes. An earlier analysis of around 500 of the donors showed that most TCR beta V segments appeared in productive rearrangements either about 87% or about 30% of the time, which broadly matched IMGT annotations. The classifier was reported to diagnose cytomegalovirus status with high specificity and sensitivity in both the original and validation cohorts. An association between a missense DCLRE1C variant and V-gene and J-gene trimming of TCR beta chains was found in a later genetic analysis and replicated in an independent cohort. In a later analysis, several top co-occurrence clusters were reported to appear linked to parvovirus B19, influenza, CMV and Epstein-Barr virus. While some public TCRs were present in many individuals, most TCR sequences turned up only very rarely across donors. Because HLA typing was unavailable for some donors at each locus, only the typed subset was used in association tests.

In the germline V gene, CDR1 corresponds to MDHEN and CDR2 to SYDVKM. V is pared back by 6 bases and J by 1 base, with 15 bases lying between the germline termini. From its cysteine to its phenylalanine, the CDR3 spans 15 amino acids. The only DNA kept is the CDR3, 45 bases in frame from the first base. The protocol used for the library was the immunoSEQ multiplex PCR assay. A mixture of 60 forward primers for TCR Vbeta segments and 13 reverse primers for TCR Jbeta segments was used in the multiplex PCR. A multiplex PCR assay on genomic DNA amplified the CDR3 region of rearranged TCR beta genes. The amplified TCR beta libraries were sequenced on the Illumina HiSeq System as 87-base-pair reads. The authors processed their data as follows. A later analysis counted around 72 million unique TCR beta chains across the approximately 700 repertoires, and roughly 10 million of these chains were shared by at least two donors. Raw reads were error-corrected and collapsed into unique sequences by a nearest-neighbor algorithm in which closely related sequences were merged to remove PCR and sequencing errors. CDR3 sequences were aligned to IMGT reference sequences to assign V, D and J gene segments. For a sequence to be retained, a match of at least six nucleotides to both a V gene segment and a J gene segment was required. A rearrangement was called productive if the CDR3 had no stop codons and remained in frame with V and J, and every other rearrangement was called non-productive. Following IMGT convention, CDR3 was defined as the stretch from the second conserved V-encoded cysteine up to the conserved J-encoded phenylalanine. The earlier analysis of 587 of the donors excluded sequences that lacked an unambiguous match to a single V gene segment. In an earlier analysis of approximately 560 of the donors, a V segment was called functional when productive rearrangements were above 56.7%, and segregating when the standard deviation between donors exceeded 5%. A statistical classification framework was built for diagnosing cytomegalovirus status from the catalog of TCR beta chain sequences. V and J gene assignment, in a later analysis, came from comparing TCR nucleotide sequences with IMGT/GENE-DB human TR gene sequences. The TCRdist pipeline was used in a later analysis to assign CDR3 sequences and most-parsimonious VDJ recombination scenarios. A later analysis defined each TCR beta chain by its CDR3 amino acid sequence plus V-gene family, and excluded reads lacking a unique V-gene family. As a way to deal with suspected cross-contamination and a sequencing artifact, a later analysis dropped over 550 nucleotide sequences that were highly shared and had low generation probability. A later analysis calculated a clonal expansion index for each public chain from normalized within-repertoire ranks of inferred template counts. In a later analysis, generation probabilities were computed with a VDJ recombination model fitted to out-of-frame rearrangements, and the resulting probabilities were checked against IGoR. A later analysis scored TCR-TCR, TCR-HLA and TCR-CMV co-occurrence with hypergeometric tests, applying a repertoire-size bias correction to TCR pairs. To estimate false discovery rates, a later analysis permuted the HLA or CMV assignments 20 times. In a later analysis, co-occurring TCRs were grouped using DBSCAN, and TCRdist sequence similarity was added for clustering within HLA-allele-positive subsets. Repertoires with fewer than 30,000 or more than 120,000 public chains were left out of co-occurrence clustering, as were about 5 repertoires with anomalous nucleotide sharing. The clones in this table, taken by TCRdb from immuneACCESS, are in-frame only. Not every clone is retained; where verified, under half of the shortfall comes from an unresolved V gene, and the cause of the rest is unknown. D and trimming come from the DNA, and the V and J calls and clone size come from that table. The sample contains under 200,000 clones, roughly 82% of them found a single time. The ten largest clones add up to under 6.5% of the sample.

In total, roughly 670 healthy bone marrow donors made up the cohort. At the time of sampling, all cohort members were nominally healthy, though unrecorded immune exposures were likely present. The donor tested CMV seropositive and was one of the 289 seropositive cohort members. Each donor provided a peripheral blood sample, and peripheral blood mononuclear cells were used for TCR beta sequencing. The Qiagen DNeasy Blood Extraction Kit was used to extract genomic DNA from the blood cell samples. The sample was PBMCs. This clonotype originated in a middle-aged man in good health and CMV-seropositive. Rearrangement joined TRBV28 to TRBJ1-1; the best D guess is TRBD1, with 5 bases matching. The CDR3 reads as follows: CASRAGGTGNTEAFF. The nucleotide sequence reads TGTGCCAGCAGGGCCGGGGGGACCGGGAACACTGAAGCTTTCTTT.